These 8 T cell receptor beta chains came from one sample sequenced in a study of blood T cell repertoires in COVID-19. Assay: immunoSEQ multiplex PCR; the TCRdb copy retains only in-frame clones and omits some. The sample holds about 110,000 clones, about 82% seen once. The specimen was peripheral blood. All receptors come from a man older than 75 with COVID-19, enrolled during active disease.

The V call is TRBV7-2, the J call TRBJ1-1, with TRBD1 matching over 8 bases. CDR3 size: 12 residues. The trim removed 6 bases at V and 7 bases at J, leaving 4 bases unmatched. Germline values: CDR1 SGHTA, CDR2 FQGNSA. CDR3 amino acids: CASSFGQGEAFF. CDR3 DNA: TGTGCCAGCAGTTTCGGACAGGGTGAAGCTTTCTTT.

This clone was seen more than once but under ten times. V usage is TRBV24-1 and J usage is TRBJ2-1, with D tentatively TRBD1 (7 bases). The CDR3 consists of 16 residues. From germline, CDR1 is KGHDR and CDR2 SFDVKD. V was pared by 3 bases and J by 0 bases, with 11 bases between. The chain's CDR3 is CATSDPRGASYNEQFF. The CDR3 region has the DNA TGTGCCACCAGTGATCCCAGGGGGGCCTCCTACAATGAGCAGTTCTTC.

This chain joins TRBV27 and TRBJ2-3; no firm D call. V lost 4 bases and J lost 3, with 8 bases in between. This CDR3 comprises 13 residues. Germline V gene data show CDR1 as MNHEY and CDR2 as SMNVEV (reference sequence). CDR3 loop: CASSSRVTDTQYF. The CDR3 nucleotides are TGTGCCAGCAGTTCACGAGTGACAGATACGCAGTATTTT.

A single count supports this clone. The rearrangement links TRBV19 to TRBJ1-4; 7 positions agree with TRBD1. Trimming removed 6 bases from V and 3 bases from J; junction bases left unmatched: 7. CDR3 length equals 15 residues. CDR1 LNHDA and CDR2 SQIVND come from the germline V gene (reference sequence). CDR3: CASSPTGVANEKLFF. CDR3 in DNA: TGTGCCAGTAGCCCAACAGGGGTAGCTAATGAAAAACTGTTTTTT.

The rearrangement uses TRBV9 and TRBJ2-1, with D tentatively TRBD2 (6 bases). The germline V gene encodes CDR1 SGDLS and CDR2 YYNGEE. V lost 0 bases and J lost 5, with 9 bases in between. This CDR3 comprises 14 residues. CDR3 loop: CASSVGDFNNEQFF. CDR3 coding DNA: TGTGCCAGCAGCGTAGGGGACTTCAACAATGAGCAGTTCTTC.

The rearrangement joins TRBV27 to TRBJ1-2; possible D gene TRBD1, 6 bases. Looked up from germline, CDR1 is MNHEY and CDR2 is SMNVEV (reference sequence). Trimming took 6 bases from V and 6 from J, leaving 14 bases between them. CDR3 length: 13 amino acids. DNA of the CDR3: TGTGCCAGCAGAGGGAACAGGGCGAATGGCTACACCTTC. It translates to CASRGNRANGYTF.

This clone was counted a single time. The chain is built from TRBV21-1 and TRBJ2-5; TRBD2 is the table's D call, not checked against the DNA. TRBV21-1 is flagged as a pseudogene. This CDR3 region has 12 residues. CDR3 protein: CARERRQETQYF. Here the CDR3 DNA reads TGTGCCAGGGAAAGGCGGCAAGAGACCCAGTACTTC.

The chain uses TRBV5-1 and TRBJ2-3; maybe TRBD2 (6 bases). The CDR3 sequence is 17 residues long. V lost 0 bases and J lost 4, with 18 bases in between. In germline, CDR1 is SGHRS, CDR2 YFSETQ. The CDR3 protein is CASSLEFTGEVSDTQYF. The CDR3 DNA sequence: TGCGCCAGCAGCTTGGAGTTCACGGGAGAGGTATCAGATACGCAGTATTTT.